The clone carrying this T cell receptor beta chain was counted at least ten times. Its antigen is currently unknown. The data stem from a study of T cells in Graves' hyperthyroidism and ophthalmopathy. Study-wide context: Initial diagnosis, before any treatment, was when peripheral blood was collected.

Study-level findings and limits: Blood shared most expanded thyroid clonotypes above 0.001.

Researchers took RNA transcripts and amplified the TCR beta CDR3 regions from them. A set of HTBI primers served as the primers for a first-round RT-PCR of the TCR CDR3. TCRdb redid the calling of the multiplex PCR reads with MiXCR, one entry per CDR3 protein. The table shows about 720,000 distinct CDR3 sequences, with roughly 20% occurring only once. Patients with uncontrolled infections, other autoimmune diseases, pregnancy or lactation were excluded. The sample comprised blood. The receptor's source is a woman in her forties or fifties with Graves' hyperthyroidism that later progressed to Graves' ophthalmopathy.

The CDR3 loop reads CASSPDRGQNQPQHF. In nucleotides, the CDR3 is TGTGCCAGCTCACCAGACAGGGGCCAGAATCAGCCCCAGCATTTT. This chain connects TRBV18 to TRBJ1-5; 8 positions match TRBD1. Losses at the gene ends were 2 bases for V and 4 bases for J; bases not matched to a gene: 4. The germline V gene has CDR1 KGHSH and CDR2 LQKENI. This CDR3 comprises 15 residues.